This T cell receptor (beta chain) was identified in a study of T cells in localized non-small cell lung cancer. Germline values: CDR1 SGHTA, CDR2 FQGTGA. J was trimmed by 2 bases and V by 5 bases; bases with no gene match: 6. The CDR3 contains 15 residues. The method was immunoSEQ multiplex PCR; TCRdb's version includes in-frame clones alone and lacks a portion of them. The table shows under 150,000 clones, with roughly 90% occurring only once. The sequence came from a female donor over 55 with stage I lung adenocarcinoma. The chain carries TRBV7-3 and TRBJ1-3; TRBD1 agrees at 7 bases. Sequenced material: peripheral blood, taken before any cancer treatment. For the CDR3, the DNA is TGTGCCAGCAGCCGAAACAGGGGTACTGGAAACACCATATATTTT. Its protein is CASSRNRGTGNTIYF.